Listed here are 25 T cell receptor beta chains from one sample, sequenced in a study of cytomegalovirus exposure and HLA in healthy donors. Primers for the PCR totalled 60 Vbeta and 13 Jbeta. Repertoires were generated with immunoSEQ multiplex PCR, while TCRdb's copy carries only in-frame clones and drops some. Of almost 200,000 clones listed, 79% were seen once; the top ten hold under 4.5%. Sequencing used PBMCs. These receptors all come from a woman younger than 45 in good health and CMV-seropositive.

CDR3 amino acids: CASSFGEREGYEQYF. CDR3 in DNA: TGTGCCAGCAGCTTCGGGGAGCGGGAAGGATACGAGCAGTACTTC. This chain joins TRBV5-8 and TRBJ2-7; TRBD2 aligns across 7 bases. The germline V gene encodes CDR1 SGHTS and CDR2 YDEGEE. The CDR3 runs 15 residues. The junction had 9 bases not matched to a gene; V was cut back by 2 bases and J by 4 bases.

The chain joins TRBV6-5 to TRBJ1-2; 10 nucleotides align to TRBD1. This CDR3 is built from 13 residues. J gave up 8 bases and V 6 bases, and 6 bases lay outside the gene matches. Germline values: CDR1 MNHEY, CDR2 SVGAGI. CDR3: CASSPDRGQGYTF. The CDR3 bases are TGTGCCAGCAGCCCTGACAGGGGGCAAGGCTACACCTTC.

The V gene is TRBV2, the J gene TRBJ1-4, with 8 bases aligning to TRBD1. V gave up 5 bases and J gave up 6 bases; unmatched junction bases: 5. The germline V gene has CDR1 SNHLY and CDR2 FYNNEI. There are 14 residues in the CDR3. The CDR3 DNA reads TGTGCCAGCAGTACCCAGGGGGCAGATGAAAAACTGTTTTTT. Amino acid sequence: CASSTQGADEKLFF.

This sequence joins TRBV6-1 and TRBJ1-6; tentative D call: TRBD1 (6 bases). Deletions cut 7 bases from V and 4 bases from J, with 14 bases between. Germline V gives CDR1 MNHNS, CDR2 SASEGT. This CDR3 contains 15 residues. CDR3: CASKLDRFYNSPLHF. In DNA form, the CDR3 reads TGTGCCAGCAAACTGGACAGATTTTATAATTCACCCCTCCACTTT.

The chain recombines TRBV18 with TRBJ2-5, with unresolved D. V dropped 4 bases and J dropped 5 bases, with 11 bases sitting between them. Per the germline V gene, CDR1 is KGHSH and CDR2 is LQKENI. This CDR3 comprises 13 residues. DNA of the CDR3: TGTGCCAGCTCACGTATCAGAGCGGAGACCCAGTACTTC. Protein product: CASSRIRAETQYF.

The rearrangement links TRBV15 to TRBJ2-1; 7 bases match TRBD1. J was trimmed by 4 bases and V by 0 bases; bases with no gene match: 6. The CDR3 is 16 residues long. Germline V gene sequence: CDR1 LNHNV, CDR2 YYDKDF (reference sequence). The CDR3 DNA follows: TGTGCCACCAGCAGAGATTCGCCGGGACAGTACAATGAGCAGTTCTTC. This sequence encodes CATSRDSPGQYNEQFF.

V and J are TRBV29-1 and TRBJ2-7, with D maybe TRBD2 (6 bases). This CDR3 is built from 13 residues. CDR1 is SQVTM and CDR2 is ANQGSEA in the germline V gene. The V end was cut by 4 bases, the J end by 2 bases, with 12 bases between. CDR3 loop: CSVVGPGAYEQYF. The CDR3 DNA follows: TGCAGCGTTGTCGGACCGGGGGCCTACGAGCAGTACTTC.

V and J are TRBV2 and TRBJ2-2, with D uncertain. The CDR3 runs 16 residues. Per the germline V gene, CDR1 is SNHLY and CDR2 is FYNNEI. V lost 1 base and J lost 2, with 11 bases in between. The CDR3 region is CASSEETPGNTGELFF. CDR3 bases: TGTGCCAGCAGTGAAGAAACCCCCGGTAACACCGGGGAGCTGTTTTTT.

The chain combines TRBV7-9 with TRBJ1-1, with TRBD1 matching over 7 bases. Germline CDR1 and CDR2: SEHNR and FQNEAQ (reference sequence). V was clipped by 6 bases and J by 7 bases; unmatched bases: 5. The CDR3 has 12 amino acids. Written as DNA, the CDR3 is TGTGCCAGCAGTCAGGGGGGCCTTGAAGCTTTCTTT. Its translation: CASSQGGLEAFF.

The chain carries TRBV27 and TRBJ1-1; 9 bases agree with TRBD1. With V trimmed by 1 base and J by 3 bases, 3 bases remained unmatched. The CDR3 consists of 15 residues. Germline CDR1 is MNHEY and CDR2 is SMNVEV (reference sequence). The CDR3 region is CASSLLRTGDTEAFF. CDR3 sequence (DNA): TGTGCCAGCAGTTTATTGAGGACAGGGGACACTGAAGCTTTCTTT.

The chain recombines TRBV7-8 with TRBJ1-1; perhaps TRBD1 as D (6 bases). In germline, CDR1 is SGHVS, CDR2 FQNEAQ. This CDR3 has 15 residues. V was cut by 5 bases and J by 0 bases, with 13 bases left in between. The CDR3 DNA sequence: TGTGCCAGCAGCACCCACAGGGATATGAACACTGAAGCTTTCTTT. It translates to CASSTHRDMNTEAFF.

The chain joins TRBV7-9 to TRBJ1-4; no firm D call. Trimming took 1 base from V and 3 from J, leaving 9 bases between them. CDR3 length: 15 amino acids. Germline CDR1 reads SEHNR; CDR2 reads FQNEAQ (reference sequence). The CDR3 sequence: CASSLVVSANEKLFF. CDR3 in DNA: TGTGCCAGCAGCTTAGTGGTGTCGGCTAATGAAAAACTGTTTTTT. Full variable domain (remainder filled in from reference TRBV7-9 and TRBJ1-4): DTGVSQNPRHKITKRGQNVTFRCDPISEHNRLYWYRQTLGQGPEFLTYFQNEAQLEKSRLLSDRFSAERPKGSFSTLEIQRTEQGDSAMYLCASSLVVSANEKLFFGSGTQLSVL.

The V call is TRBV5-6, the J call TRBJ1-6; 7 nucleotides align to TRBD1. Germline CDR1 reads SGHDT; CDR2 reads YYEEEE. The V and J ends lost 4 bases and 7 bases, in that order; junction bases with no gene match: 5. This CDR3 contains 14 residues. The CDR3 DNA reads as TGTGCCAGCAGCATCGACAGGGCAAATTCACCCCTCCACTTT. Translating it yields CASSIDRANSPLHF.

The genes are TRBV4-1 and TRBJ1-1; perhaps TRBD1 as D (5 bases). The CDR3 sequence is 15 residues long. V was cut by 2 bases and J by 1 base, with 11 bases left in between. CDR1 and CDR2 from the germline V gene are MGHRA and YSYEKL. The CDR3 here is CASSQLIGGNTEAFF. CDR3 sequence (DNA): TGCGCCAGCAGCCAACTAATCGGGGGGAACACTGAAGCTTTCTTT.

The rearrangement uses TRBV4-3 and TRBJ2-4; no firm D call. This CDR3 is 13 amino acids long. The germline V and J ends were trimmed by 0 bases and 6 bases, with 6 bases remaining between them. Per germline, CDR1 LGHNA and CDR2 YSLEER. The CDR3 nucleotides are TGCGCCAGCAGCCAAGATATACTAAACATTCAGTACTTC. Its protein is CASSQDILNIQYF.

This chain links TRBV6-6 with TRBJ1-1; D gene uncertain. This CDR3 has 16 amino acids. V lost 0 bases and J 3 bases, leaving 14 bases between the germline ends. Germline V gene data show CDR1 as MNHNY and CDR2 as SVGAGI (reference sequence). Here the CDR3 DNA reads TGTGCCAGCAGTTACTCTTTGGTCCCCCAGGACACTGAAGCTTTCTTT. This translates into CASSYSLVPQDTEAFF.

This clone was detected only a few times. This rearrangement joins TRBV9 to TRBJ2-5; perhaps TRBD1 as D (6 bases). The closer fit of TRBJ2-7 to the DNA end suggests the J call may be wrong. Germline V gene data show CDR1 as SGDLS and CDR2 as YYNGEE. This CDR3 contains 15 residues. CDR3 sequence (DNA): TGTGCCAGCAGCCCCCGGACAGCGAGCTCCTACGAGCAGTACTTC. As protein: CASSPRTASSYEQYF.

This sequence joins TRBV5-1 and TRBJ2-7, with 7 bases fitting TRBD1. The CDR3 loop spans 14 amino acids. The germline V gene has CDR1 SGHRS and CDR2 YFSETQ. Trimming at V came to 4 bases and at J to 6 bases, leaving 10 bases not matched to a gene. Written as DNA, the CDR3 is TGCGCCAGCAGCGTCGGGACAGACCCCTCCGAGCAGTACTTC. Protein sequence: CASSVGTDPSEQYF. Together with reference TRBV5-1 and TRBJ2-7, the CDR3 gives the full variable domain: KAGVTQTPRYLIKTRGQQVTLSCSPISGHRSVSWYQQTPGQGLQFLFEYFSETQRNKGNFPGRFSGRQFSNSRSEMNVSTLELGDSALYLCASSVGTDPSEQYFGPGTRLTVT.

This clone was counted only a few times. The V call is TRBV9, the J call TRBJ2-5; 13 bases map to TRBD2. The CDR3 contains 16 residues. Trimming at V came to 3 bases and at J to 5 bases, leaving 7 bases not matched to a gene. Looked up from germline, CDR1 is SGDLS and CDR2 is YYNGEE. As DNA, the CDR3 is TGTGCCAGCAGCGCACTAGCGGGGGGGGTTGGGGAGACCCAGTACTTC. Translated: CASSALAGGVGETQYF.

The rearrangement uses TRBV2 and TRBJ1-3; D unclear. There are 17 residues in the CDR3. In germline, CDR1 is SNHLY, CDR2 FYNNEI. The germline V and J ends were trimmed by 3 bases and 0 bases, with 15 bases remaining between them. This chain's CDR3 is CASSDLQTRFSGNTIYF. CDR3 coding DNA: TGTGCCAGCAGTGATCTGCAAACGCGATTCTCTGGAAACACCATATATTTT.

The sample holds one count of this clone. V is TRBV7-9 and J is TRBJ1-5; D is ambiguous. Per germline, CDR1 SEHNR and CDR2 FQNEAQ (reference sequence). Trimming removed 5 bases from V and 1 base from J, with 6 bases in between. The CDR3 totals 13 residues. CDR3 region: CASSSESNQPQHF. The CDR3 coding sequence is TGTGCCAGCAGCAGCGAGAGCAATCAGCCCCAGCATTTT.

The chain is built from TRBV14 and TRBJ2-3; 8 bases are shared with TRBD2. Germline assignment: CDR1 SGHDN and CDR2 FVKESK. This CDR3 spans 16 amino acids. With V trimmed by 4 bases and J by 2 bases, 8 bases remained unmatched. CDR3 sequence reads: CASSPPTSVITDTQYF. CDR3 DNA: TGTGCCAGCAGCCCGCCGACTAGCGTGATCACAGATACGCAGTATTTT. The variable domain in full, with the rest retrieved from reference TRBV14 and TRBJ2-3, is EAGVTQFPSHSVIEKGQTVTLRCDPISGHDNLYWYRRVMGKEIKFLLHFVKESKQDESGMPNNRFLAERTGGTYSTLKVQPAELEDSGVYFCASSPPTSVITDTQYFGPGTRLTVL.

The J gene is TRBJ2-1, the V gene TRBV6-5; 7 bases line up with TRBD1. This CDR3 has 15 residues. V lost 0 bases to trimming and J lost 10 bases; unmatched junction nucleotides: 9. Germline V lookup: CDR1 MNHEY, CDR2 SVGAGI. CDR3 in amino acids: CASSYSSRGGGEQFF. The CDR3 nucleotides are TGTGCCAGCAGTTACTCGAGTAGAGGGGGCGGCGAGCAGTTCTTC.

This chain uses TRBV19 with TRBJ1-5; no clear D gene. CDR1 is LNHDA, CDR2 SQIVND, per germline (reference sequence). The CDR3 extends over 14 amino acids. V dropped 5 bases and J dropped 2 bases, with 10 bases sitting between them. CDR3 in amino acids: CASSFSGRNQPQHF. The CDR3 DNA is TGTGCCAGTAGTTTTTCAGGCCGCAATCAGCCCCAGCATTTT.

The chain couples TRBV6-1 to TRBJ1-2, with a weak D call TRBD1 (6 bases). The CDR3 is 12 amino acids. Looked up from germline, CDR1 is MNHNS and CDR2 is SASEGT. The germline V and J ends were trimmed by 6 bases and 6 bases, with 11 bases remaining between them. CDR3 DNA: TGTGCCAGCAGACAGGGTCCCCATGGCTACACCTTC. Translated, it gives CASRQGPHGYTF.